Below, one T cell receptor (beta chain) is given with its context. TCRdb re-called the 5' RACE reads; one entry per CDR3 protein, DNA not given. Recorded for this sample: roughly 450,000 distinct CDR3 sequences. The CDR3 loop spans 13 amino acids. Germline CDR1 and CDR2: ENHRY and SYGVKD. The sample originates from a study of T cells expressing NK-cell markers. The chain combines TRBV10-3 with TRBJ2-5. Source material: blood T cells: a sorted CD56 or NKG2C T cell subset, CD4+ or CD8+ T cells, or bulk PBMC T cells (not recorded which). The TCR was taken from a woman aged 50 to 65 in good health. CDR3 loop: CAISANGGETQYF.